These 25 T cell receptor beta chains were all obtained from the same sample, sequenced in a study of chemoradiotherapy in HPV16-positive cancers. The method was immunoSEQ multiplex PCR; TCRdb's version includes in-frame clones alone and lacks a portion of them. This table holds around 68,000 clones, more than 70% found once. The sample consisted of blood, taken from a patient who underwent chemoradiotherapy. Receptors were obtained from a human donor with HPV-associated anogenital cancer.

The V gene is TRBV5-1, the J gene TRBJ1-1, with no clear D. The CDR3 loop spans 11 amino acids. Between the trimmed V and J ends, which lost 3 bases and 8 bases, there was a span of 8 bases. Germline CDR1 is SGHRS and CDR2 is YFSETQ. The CDR3 region is CASSSEVEAFF. CDR3 DNA sequence: TGCGCCAGCAGCTCAGAAGTAGAAGCTTTCTTT.

The chain is built from TRBV2 and TRBJ2-2, with 10 bases identical to TRBD2. The germline CDR1 and CDR2 sequences are SNHLY and FYNNEI. The CDR3 covers 17 residues. Trimming at V came to 7 bases and at J to 3 bases, leaving 11 bases not matched to a gene. CDR3 DNA: TGTGCCAGCACCCCCCTAGCGGGAGAGAGCGACACCGGGGAGCTGTTTTTT. Protein: CASTPLAGESDTGELFF.

This chain uses TRBV11-2 with TRBJ1-2, with TRBD1 as a possible D gene (5 bases). Trimming took off 0 bases at V and 5 bases at J, with 10 bases between the two ends. CDR1 SGHAT and CDR2 FQNNGV come from the germline V gene. The CDR3 consists of 14 residues. In DNA form, the CDR3 reads TGTGCCAGCAGCTTAGAAAGACAGACTTATGGCTACACCTTC. This sequence encodes CASSLERQTYGYTF. Full variable domain (remainder filled in from reference TRBV11-2 and TRBJ1-2): EAGVAQSPRYKIIEKRQSVAFWCNPISGHATLYWYQQILGQGPKLLIQFQNNGVVDDSQLPKDRFSAERLKGVDSTLKIQPAKLEDSAVYLCASSLERQTYGYTFGSGTRLTVV.

This clone was recorded a few times. The chain links TRBV20-1 to TRBJ2-1; no clear D. The length of the CDR3 is 11 residues. The V gene's germline CDR1 is DFQATT and CDR2 SNEGSKA (reference sequence). V was trimmed by 2 bases and J by 6 bases, leaving 5 bases between them. The CDR3 coding sequence is TGCAGTGCTAGACTGATCAATGAGCAGTTCTTC. It is translated as CSARLINEQFF.

The genes are TRBV9 and TRBJ2-3; D unresolved. Trimming took off 0 bases at V and 1 base at J, with 3 bases between the two ends. The CDR3 spans 13 residues. Per the germline V gene, CDR1 is SGDLS and CDR2 is YYNGEE. The CDR3 region is CASSVAGTDTQYF. CDR3 nucleotides: TGTGCCAGCAGCGTAGCCGGCACAGATACGCAGTATTTT.

The CDR3 reads CAISESRVSTGELFF. The CDR3 nucleotides read TGTGCCATCAGTGAGTCGAGGGTGAGCACCGGGGAGCTGTTTTTT. This sequence joins TRBV10-3 and TRBJ2-2, with D perhaps TRBD2 (5 bases). With 0 bases removed from V and 4 bases from J, the gap between germline ends came to 9 bases. Germline V gene data show CDR1 as ENHRY and CDR2 as SYGVKD. The CDR3 has 15 amino acids.

V is TRBV18 and J is TRBJ1-1; D unclear. V shed 8 bases and J shed 3 bases, with 13 bases lying between them. CDR1 is KGHSH, CDR2 LQKENI, per germline. The CDR3 has 13 residues. The DNA for the CDR3 is TGTGCCAGCCGTCCTCTCGGGGACACTGAAGCTTTCTTT. Protein: CASRPLGDTEAFF.

This chain connects TRBV4-1 to TRBJ2-1; the match to TRBD2 covers 10 bases. The CDR3 spans 17 residues. Germline assignment: CDR1 MGHRA and CDR2 YSYEKL. V was clipped by 0 bases and J by 4 bases; unmatched bases: 6. CDR3 sequence reads: CASSQDASGRAYNEQFF. DNA of the CDR3: TGCGCCAGCAGCCAAGATGCGAGCGGGAGGGCTTACAATGAGCAGTTCTTC.

This chain joins TRBV2 and TRBJ1-5; 7 bases line up with TRBD1. Germline CDR1 SNHLY, CDR2 FYNNEI. The trim removed 5 bases at V and 5 bases at J, leaving 6 bases unmatched. This CDR3 spans 14 amino acids. The CDR3 spells CASSLQGRDQPQHF. The CDR3 coding sequence is TGTGCCAGCAGTCTACAGGGGAGGGATCAGCCCCAGCATTTT. Full variable domain (outside the CDR3, taken from reference TRBV2 and TRBJ1-5): EPEVTQTPSHQVTQMGQEVILRCVPISNHLYFYWYRQILGQKVEFLVSFYNNEISEKSEIFDDQFSVERPDGSNFTLKIRSTKLEDSAMYFCASSLQGRDQPQHFGDGTRLSIL.

The chain recombines TRBV5-1 with TRBJ2-3; 7 bases align to TRBD2. The CDR3 has 15 amino acids. V lost 2 bases to trimming and J lost 2 bases; unmatched junction nucleotides: 5. In germline, CDR1 is SGHRS, CDR2 YFSETQ. CDR3 in amino acids: CASSLAGLSTDTQYF. The CDR3 DNA reads TGCGCCAGCAGCTTAGCGGGGTTATCCACAGATACGCAGTATTTT.

The V gene is TRBV15, the J gene TRBJ2-2; TRBD1 is a possible D gene (6 bases). The germline gives CDR1 LNHNV, CDR2 YYDKDF (reference sequence). There are 17 residues in the CDR3. The V end was cut by 2 bases, the J end by 1 base, with 14 bases between. DNA of the CDR3: TGTGCCACCAGCAGACCGCACAGGGTCCGGAACACCGGGGAGCTGTTTTTT. Its protein is CATSRPHRVRNTGELFF. The variable domain in full, with the rest retrieved from reference TRBV15 and TRBJ2-2, is DAMVIQNPRYQVTQFGKPVTLSCSQTLNHNVMYWYQQKSSQAPKLLFHYYDKDFNNEADTPDNFQSRRPNTSFCFLDIRSPGLGDTAMYLCATSRPHRVRNTGELFFGEGSRLTVL.

The chain recombines TRBV27 with TRBJ2-7; 8 bases are a match to TRBD2. From germline, CDR1 is MNHEY and CDR2 SMNVEV (reference sequence). The CDR3 extends over 13 amino acids. The V segment lost 7 bases and the J segment 5 bases; nucleotides outside the gene matches: 7. The CDR3 sequence: CASTLAGSNEQYF. Here the CDR3 DNA reads TGTGCCAGCACCCTAGCGGGTAGCAACGAGCAGTACTTC.

This chain links TRBV30 with TRBJ1-2; TRBD1 aligns across 7 bases. J lost 6 bases, V lost 2 bases, and 12 bases had no gene match. The CDR3 length is 15 residues. Germline CDR1 GTSNPN, CDR2 SVGIG (reference sequence). The CDR3 is CAWSILTTGSNGYTF. The CDR3 DNA follows: TGTGCCTGGAGTATTTTGACGACAGGGAGTAATGGCTACACCTTC.

This chain links TRBV19 with TRBJ1-1; 8 positions match TRBD1. Germline lookup yields CDR1 LNHDA and CDR2 SQIVND (reference sequence). J lost 6 bases, V lost 3 bases, and 6 bases had no gene match. CDR3 length equals 14 residues. The CDR3 region is CASSMGQEGPEAFF. Written as DNA, the CDR3 is TGTGCCAGTAGTATGGGACAGGAGGGTCCTGAAGCTTTCTTT.

The rearrangement uses TRBV6-1 and TRBJ1-6; 7 nucleotides agree with TRBD1. This CDR3 has 15 residues. V was clipped by 6 bases and J by 5 bases; unmatched bases: 7. Per the germline V gene, CDR1 is MNHNS and CDR2 is SASEGT. The CDR3 DNA sequence: TGTGCCAGCAGAGGGGGCGGGACAGATAATTCACCCCTCCACTTT. Translated, it gives CASRGGGTDNSPLHF.

This chain connects TRBV6-6 to TRBJ2-2, with D perhaps matching TRBD1 (5 bases). The CDR3 sequence is 15 residues long. The germline V gene encodes CDR1 MNHNY and CDR2 SVGAGI (reference sequence). V was clipped by 5 bases and J by 1 base, with 11 bases between them. The CDR3 DNA reads as TGTGCCAGCAGTACGTGGACAAAGAACACCGGGGAGCTGTTTTTT. Translating it yields CASSTWTKNTGELFF.

The chain is built from TRBV10-3 and TRBJ2-7; 8 bases fit TRBD2. Germline assignment: CDR1 ENHRY and CDR2 SYGVKD. This CDR3 has 13 amino acids. The trim removed 4 bases at V and 5 bases at J, leaving 4 bases unmatched. CDR3 DNA: TGTGCCATCAGTGCTCGTAGCGGGGACGAGCAGTACTTC. It is translated as CAISARSGDEQYF.

The chain has TRBV6-1 and TRBJ1-2; possible D gene TRBD1, 6 bases. Germline assignment: CDR1 MNHNS and CDR2 SASEGT. This CDR3 region has 12 residues. V lost 6 bases and J lost 6, with 11 bases in between. Here the CDR3 reads CASRNRVNGYTF. In nucleotides, the CDR3 is TGTGCCAGCAGGAACAGGGTCAATGGCTACACCTTC.

This clone was seen only a few times. The J gene is TRBJ1-2, the V gene TRBV5-4, with D possibly TRBD1 on 6 matching bases. CDR1 and CDR2 (germline): SGHNT, YYREEE (reference sequence). Trimming stripped 4 bases from V and 6 bases from J, with 22 bases between. The CDR3 covers 16 residues. In DNA, the CDR3 is TGTGCCAGCAGCCGAGGGGGTACGCTTGGGTATCATGGCTACACCTTC. Translating gives CASSRGGTLGYHGYTF. Combining the CDR3 with reference TRBV5-4 and TRBJ1-2 gives the whole variable domain ETGVTQSPTHLIKTRGQQVTLRCSSQSGHNTVSWYQQALGQGPQFIFQYYREEENGRGNFPPRFSGLQFPNYSSELNVNALELDDSALYLCASSRGGTLGYHGYTFGSGTRLTVV.

The V gene is TRBV28, the J gene TRBJ2-7, with 11 bases aligning to TRBD2. The germline gives CDR1 MDHEN, CDR2 SYDVKM. Germline trimming cut 3 bases from V and 0 bases from J; bases unmatched to any gene: 13. The CDR3 is 19 amino acids. CDR3 nucleotides: TGTGCCAGCAGTTTGGAGCCGGGACATACTAGCGGGAGCTCCTACGAGCAGTACTTC. It yields the protein CASSLEPGHTSGSSYEQYF.

This clone has only one observation. V and J are TRBV6-1 and TRBJ1-1; weak D call: TRBD1 (5 bases). The germline gives CDR1 MNHNS, CDR2 SASEGT. V lost 5 bases and J 1 base, leaving 14 bases between the germline ends. This CDR3 contains 15 residues. CDR3 nucleotide sequence: TGTGCCAGCAGTATCAGGGCAGGGTGGAACACTGAAGCTTTCTTT. This translates into CASSIRAGWNTEAFF.

The chain links TRBV15 to TRBJ2-3, with TRBD2 as a possible D gene (6 bases). CDR1 and CDR2 from the germline V gene are LNHNV and YYDKDF (reference sequence). The CDR3 sequence is 14 residues long. V was pared by 6 bases and J by 3 bases, with 13 bases between. CDR3 amino acids: CATSSREETDTQYF. The DNA for the CDR3 is TGTGCCACCAGTTCTAGGGAGGAGACAGATACGCAGTATTTT. Full variable domain (remainder filled in from reference TRBV15 and TRBJ2-3): DAMVIQNPRYQVTQFGKPVTLSCSQTLNHNVMYWYQQKSSQAPKLLFHYYDKDFNNEADTPDNFQSRRPNTSFCFLDIRSPGLGDTAMYLCATSSREETDTQYFGPGTRLTVL.

The chain uses TRBV19 and TRBJ1-2; D uncertain. The CDR3 is made up of 17 amino acids. Trimming stripped 6 bases from V and 0 bases from J, with 20 bases between. Germline CDR1 is LNHDA and CDR2 is SQIVND (reference sequence). CDR3 nucleotides: TGTGCCAGTAGCCTTTCCCGAGCAGGAAACTCTAACTATGGCTACACCTTC. It translates to CASSLSRAGNSNYGYTF.

The rearrangement uses TRBV6-5 and TRBJ1-1; 7 positions match TRBD1. J lost 4 bases, V lost 5 bases, and 7 bases had no gene match. CDR1 is MNHEY, CDR2 SVGAGI, per germline. The CDR3 length is 14 residues. CDR3 DNA: TGTGCCAGCAGTCTAGGGGGCCCCTCCACTGAAGCTTTCTTT. Protein sequence: CASSLGGPSTEAFF.

This clone was picked up a small number of times. The rearrangement joins TRBV5-1 to TRBJ2-3; TRBD2 matches at 9 bases. Germline CDR1 is SGHRS and CDR2 is YFSETQ. CDR3 size: 16 residues. V shed 3 bases and J 3 bases; nucleotides not matched to a gene: 8. The CDR3 loop is CASSSLGGGATDTQYF. CDR3 coding DNA: TGCGCCAGCAGCTCCTTGGGCGGGGGGGCAACAGATACGCAGTATTTT.